This T cell receptor (beta chain) was recorded in a study of tumor-infiltrating lymphocytes in oesophageal squamous cell carcinoma. The CDR3 contains 13 residues. TCRdb recomputed calls from the PCR reads with MiXCR, one row per CDR3 protein. The repertoire holds approximately 12,000 distinct CDR3 sequences, with 57% as singletons. Turning to this clonotype: A junction end diverges from the germline sequence, so it may reflect a read error.

The genes are TRBV5-3 and TRBJ2-3; D not resolved. TRBV5-3 is assigned to the ORF class and has an uncertain function. The receptor's source is a male donor with esophageal squamous cell carcinoma. The sample consisted of esophageal tumor tissue. The CDR3 spells CASSLLSTDTQYF. The CDR3 nucleotides read TGTGCCAGCAGCTTGCTTAGCACAGATACGCAGTATTTT.